This T cell receptor beta chain was profiled in a study of T-cell memory formation after mild COVID-19. The ends lost 5 bases at V and 1 base at J; junction bases unmatched: 16. This CDR3 is 19 amino acids long. From germline, CDR1 is SGHRS and CDR2 YFSETQ. TCRdb passed the 5' RACE reads through MiXCR, listing each CDR3 protein once. Of tens of thousands of distinct CDR3 sequences in the sample, approximately 16% were seen once. This clonotype was counted between two and nine times. Sequenced material: PBMCs or a T cell subset sorted from them (not recorded which). The V and J genes are TRBV5-1 and TRBJ2-3; 10 nucleotides agree with TRBD2. This receptor was identified in an adult who had mild COVID-19 (a few samples of this study predate the infection). Cell type and time point are not known. CDR3 sequence (DNA): TGCGCCAGCAGGAGGGGACTAGCGCCAGACTCTGGAGGCACAGATACGCAGTATTTT. Translating gives CASRRGLAPDSGGTDTQYF.